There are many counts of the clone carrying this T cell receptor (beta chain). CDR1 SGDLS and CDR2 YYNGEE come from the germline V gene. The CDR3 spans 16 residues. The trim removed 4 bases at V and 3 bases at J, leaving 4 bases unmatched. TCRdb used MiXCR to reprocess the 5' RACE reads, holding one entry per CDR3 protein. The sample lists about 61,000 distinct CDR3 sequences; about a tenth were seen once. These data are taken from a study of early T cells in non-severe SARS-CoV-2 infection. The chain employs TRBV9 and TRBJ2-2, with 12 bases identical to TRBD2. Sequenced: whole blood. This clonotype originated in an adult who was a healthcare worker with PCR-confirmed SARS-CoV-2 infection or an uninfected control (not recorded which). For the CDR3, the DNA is TGTGCCAGCAGCATTGGGACTAGCGGGCACACCGGGGAGCTGTTTTTT. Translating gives CASSIGTSGHTGELFF. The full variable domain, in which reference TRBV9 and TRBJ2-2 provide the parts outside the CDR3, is DSGVTQTPKHLITATGQRVTLRCSPRSGDLSVYWYQQSLDQGLQFLIQYYNGEERAKGNILERFSAQQFPDLHSELNLSSLELGDSALYFCASSIGTSGHTGELFFGEGSRLTVL.